This T cell receptor beta chain was observed in a study of regulatory T cells in long-lasting Graves disease listed by TCRdb under 2021. Background on the whole study: Antithyroid drugs had been taken for less than 3 months by newly diagnosed Graves' disease patients. Patients with persistent Graves' disease were compared with patients with newly diagnosed Graves' disease using TCR sequencing and RNA sequencing of peripheral blood. The study took place in China and was registered as a clinical trial. TCR sequencing covered around 13 persistent and some 20 newly diagnosed Graves' disease patients, 33 samples in total.

Worth noting for this clonotype: The antigen this receptor binds is unknown. No base-level quality is on record; no much larger clone is a single base apart.

Beyond this particular receptor, the publication reports: TRBV28, TRBJ1-2 and TRBJ2-5 were preferentially used in persistent disease, while TRBV20-1 and TRBJ2-1 were favored in newly diagnosed disease. Sequencing and analysis were limited to the TCR beta chain. More public clonotypes were shared among persistent patients (around 3,000) than among newly diagnosed patients (966). The study examined only peripheral blood because the primary lesion, thyroid tissue, could not be accessed. The small sample size was acknowledged by the authors as a limitation that may reduce accuracy. Compared with newly diagnosed patients, patients with persistent Graves' disease had lower TCR Shannon entropy and fewer highly expanded clones, which suggests clonal expansion.

Library method: multiplex PCR. The sequencer was an Illumina HiSeq 4000. CDR3 regions were amplified by Arm-PCR with iRepertoire HTBI primers to construct TCR beta libraries. PCR products were gel purified before sequencing. Per the original workflow: Across samples, 60 to 80 TRBV and roughly 15 TRBJ segments were identified and used for gene usage analysis of CDR3 amino acid clonotypes. COPE and FqMerger were used to merge filtered high-quality paired reads into contigs. BLAST was used to align contigs to IMGT TRBV, TRBD and TRBJ reference genes, and CDR3 was defined according to IMGT. Any clonotype with a frequency above 0.1% was counted as a highly expanded clone. Shannon entropy served as the measure of repertoire diversity, while the Gini coefficient captured V-J evenness. Public clonotypes were defined as clonotypes shared by more than one individual. TCRdb redid the processing of the public reads, applying fastp at Q25 and MiXCR, and retained in-frame beta chains. Here each entry gathers all rows of one CDR3 protein and keeps the most common genes and DNA. TCRdb's processing, not the study's, gives the V and J calls here. The sample table contains hundreds of thousands of distinct CDR3 sequences; only one count was recorded for approximately 15% of them. 25% to 30% of the sample is in the top ten clones.

The sample's time point label is to be understood as: newly diagnosed GD, antithyroid drugs for less than 3 months. For both TCR sequencing and RNA sequencing, RNA was extracted from PBMCs in TRIzol. Graves' disease was diagnosed according to American Thyroid Association guidelines. Patients for the study were recruited at an endocrinology department in Xi'an, China. From each patient, approximately 10 milliliters of peripheral blood was collected into an EDTA anticoagulant tube. Ficoll Paque Plus density gradient separation was used to isolate PBMCs, and no further T cell sorting was done. RNA quality was checked with an Agilent 2100 Bioanalyzer and agarose gel, and concentration with a NanoDrop 2000. The CDR3 runs 16 residues from the cysteine to the phenylalanine. This entry keeps only the CDR3 DNA: 48 bases, framed from base 1. The V end loses 2 bases and the J end loses 1 base, and a stretch of 12 bases separates them.

The sample was also reused in another study, on T cells in Graves' hyperthyroidism and ophthalmopathy. As the second study states: Stable Graves' hyperthyroidism was defined as no progression to ophthalmopathy during 18 months of follow-up. Hyperthyroidism patients were aged 18 to 65 years and newly diagnosed, with disease duration of less than 2 months. The study excluded patients with uncontrolled infections, other autoimmune diseases, pregnancy or lactation. Diagnoses were based on clinical symptoms, serum thyroxine and TRAb, thyroid ultrasound and orbital computed tomography. The first round of RT-PCR for the TCR CDR3 was performed with the HTBI primer set and the Qiagen OneStep RT-PCR kit. Blood samples also contained most of the expanded thyroid clonotypes (frequency above 0.001), which suggests that blood repertoires may reflect thyroid immune responses. A model built on a 13 V-J signature distinguished ophthalmopathy from stable hyperthyroidism, reaching about 88% sensitivity and around 81% specificity in cross-validation and 80%/75% in testing. During validation, the model predicted progression to ophthalmopathy a median of around six months ahead of onset, with around 65% sensitivity and under 85% specificity. TCR V-J signatures able to tell the groups apart were searched for in a discovery cohort of about a hundred patients, of whom over 40 had Graves' ophthalmopathy and 55 to 60 had stable Graves' hyperthyroidism. Prospective prediction of ophthalmopathy was tested in an independent validation cohort of 18 hyperthyroidism patients and 15 to 17 patients who later progressed to ophthalmopathy. The approximately 100 discovery patients were randomly split 7:3 into training and test sets. The study also compared thyroid tissue and blood T-cell repertoires from several Graves' hyperthyroidism patients. Following sampling, methimazole starting at 30 mg daily was given to hyperthyroidism patients, and high-dose intravenous methylprednisolone was given to ophthalmopathy patients. The libraries were constructed in a second round of multiplex PCR and then size-selected and purified. The libraries were sequenced on an Illumina HiSeq2000 using paired-end 100 bp reads. SOAPnuke was used to process the raw data, removing reads that contained adapters or uncalled bases, had a mean Phred below 15, or lacked an exact match to the constant primer or identifier. COPE v1.2.5 was used to merge the high-quality paired reads, and each unique nucleotide sequence was defined as a clonotype. MiTCR v1.1 was used to align clonotypes to the IMGT TRBV, TRBD and TRBJ reference segments. The analysis included only V-J combinations with a frequency above 0.0001, which together covered approximately 99% of the repertoires. A TCS score was defined as the ratio of F50 (clonal expansion) to E x V (chaos), with BLOSUM62-based TCRdist applied between CDR3 peptides within each V-J. Welch's t-statistics and random forest reduced approximately 520 V-J features to roughly 13, which were used in a naive Bayes classifier (R e1071). No statistical method was used to fix the sample size in advance, and group allocation was not hidden from the investigators. TCR Vbeta CDR3 sequencing of approximately 140 peripheral blood samples (43 ophthalmopathy, 75 hyperthyroidism and around 17 progressor patients) is reported in the paper.

This receptor was taken from a man aged 40-49 years with Graves disease. Donor details come from another sample of the same person, matched by shared clones. Material: peripheral blood mononuclear cells (PBMCs), obtained at new diagnosis, from a patient treated with antithyroid drugs. This sequence uses TRBV12-3 or TRBV12-4 and TRBJ1-3, and possibly TRBD1, on 5 matching bases. Read as DNA, the sequence is TGTGCCAGCAGTTTACGGGACGGCCTGTCTGGAAACACCATATATTTT. It translates to CASSLRDGLSGNTIYF.